Below, one T cell receptor beta chain is given with its context. The data originate from a study of OX40 agonist ivuxolimab in advanced cancers. The germline V gene encodes CDR1 SGHNT and CDR2 YYREEE (reference sequence). The CDR3 contains 13 residues. V was pared by 2 bases and J by 2 bases, with 8 bases between. Sequencing used immunoSEQ multiplex PCR; TCRdb keeps in-frame clones, though not all of them. The sample records tens of thousands of clones, around 89% being singletons. This receptor was taken from an adult with an advanced solid tumor such as melanoma, head and neck, liver or kidney cancer. The chain combines TRBV5-4 with TRBJ2-7; no clear D gene. The sample was CD4+ or CD8+ T cells sorted from blood, taken in a trial of the OX40 agonist ivuxolimab. CDR3: CASSFEVAYEQYF. The DNA for the CDR3 is TGTGCCAGCAGCTTCGAGGTTGCCTACGAGCAGTACTTC.